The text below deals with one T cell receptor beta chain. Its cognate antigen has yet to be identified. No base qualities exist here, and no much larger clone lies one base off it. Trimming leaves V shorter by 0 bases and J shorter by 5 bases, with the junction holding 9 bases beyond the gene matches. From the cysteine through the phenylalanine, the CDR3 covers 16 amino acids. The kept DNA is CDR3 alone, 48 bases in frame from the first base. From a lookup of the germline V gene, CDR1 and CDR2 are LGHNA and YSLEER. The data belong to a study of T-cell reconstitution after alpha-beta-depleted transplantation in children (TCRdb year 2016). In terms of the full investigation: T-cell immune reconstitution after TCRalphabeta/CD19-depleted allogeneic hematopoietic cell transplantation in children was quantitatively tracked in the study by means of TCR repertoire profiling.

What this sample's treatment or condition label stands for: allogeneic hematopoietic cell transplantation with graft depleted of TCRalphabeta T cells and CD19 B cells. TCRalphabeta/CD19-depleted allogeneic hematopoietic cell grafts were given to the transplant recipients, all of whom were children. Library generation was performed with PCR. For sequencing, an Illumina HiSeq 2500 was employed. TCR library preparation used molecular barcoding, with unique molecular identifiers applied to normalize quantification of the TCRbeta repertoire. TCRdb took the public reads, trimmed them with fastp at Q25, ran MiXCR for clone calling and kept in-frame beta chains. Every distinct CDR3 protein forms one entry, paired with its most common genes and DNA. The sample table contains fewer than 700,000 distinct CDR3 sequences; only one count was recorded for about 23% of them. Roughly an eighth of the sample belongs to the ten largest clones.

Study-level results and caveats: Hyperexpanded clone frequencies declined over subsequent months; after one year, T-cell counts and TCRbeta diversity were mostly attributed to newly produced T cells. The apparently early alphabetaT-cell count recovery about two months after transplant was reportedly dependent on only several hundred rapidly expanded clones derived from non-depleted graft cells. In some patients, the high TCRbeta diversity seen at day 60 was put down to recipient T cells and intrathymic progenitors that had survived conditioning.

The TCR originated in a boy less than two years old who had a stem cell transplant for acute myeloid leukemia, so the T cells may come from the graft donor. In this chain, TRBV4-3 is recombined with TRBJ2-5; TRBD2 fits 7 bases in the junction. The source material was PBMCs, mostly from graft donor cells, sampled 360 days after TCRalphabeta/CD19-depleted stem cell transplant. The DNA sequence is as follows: TGCGCCAGCAGCCAAGATCCGGGCGAGGGAGGGGAGACCCAGTACTTC. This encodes CASSQDPGEGGETQYF.